This T cell receptor (beta chain) is drawn from a study of OX40 agonist ivuxolimab in advanced cancers. The trim removed 5 bases at V and 3 bases at J, leaving 2 bases unmatched. CDR3 size: 16 residues. CDR1 is SGHDN and CDR2 is FVKESK in the germline V gene. This table comes from immunoSEQ multiplex PCR, and its TCRdb copy is limited to in-frame clones, with some not included. Among more than 9,000 clones listed, just under 75% were seen once. The sequence was collected from an adult with an advanced solid tumor such as melanoma, head and neck, liver or kidney cancer. The source material was CD4+ or CD8+ T cells sorted from blood, sampled in a trial of the OX40 agonist ivuxolimab. This chain links TRBV14 with TRBJ2-1; 15 nucleotides agree with TRBD2. This CDR3 is CASSEGLAGGYNEQFF. The DNA for the CDR3 is TGTGCCAGCAGCGAGGGACTAGCGGGGGGCTACAATGAGCAGTTCTTC.